The rows below give T cell receptor beta chains drawn from one sample of a study of blood T cell repertoires in COVID-19. Method: immunoSEQ multiplex PCR; TCRdb's copy keeps in-frame clones and lacks some. The sample lists tens of thousands of clones; approximately 73% were seen once. Sequencing input: peripheral blood. The receptors were gathered from a woman aged 50 to 60 with active or convalescent COVID-19. Each CDR3 is given without its conserved first and last residue. Each record gives: V gene, clone size, J gene, CDR3 length, CDR3 protein. Where a row states a size, it is once, few, many or the class of an expanded clone; other rows omit it.

TRBV10-3	NA	TRBJ1-1	12	AISDYAGTAEAF
TRBV29-1	many	TRBJ1-1	11	SVVRGPDTEAF
TRBV2	NA	TRBJ1-5	13	ASSEGESGRQPQH
TRBV6-5	NA	TRBJ2-1	13	ASSYSAGDYNEQF
TRBV4-2	few	TRBJ1-1	13	ASSPGTGEPSEAF
TRBV4-1	NA	TRBJ1-1	14	ASSQADHRAQGEAF
TRBV7-3	NA	TRBJ2-7	13	ASSLGGSNSYEQY
TRBV3-1/TRBV3-2	NA	TRBJ2-7	14	ASRPGLAGGPHEQY
TRBV5-1	NA	TRBJ1-1	14	ASSLGTGVVGTEAF
TRBV6-5	NA	TRBJ2-7	13	ASSYRGGGSYEQY
TRBV11-2	once	TRBJ1-5	14	ASSPSGGRGNQPQH
TRBV10-3	NA	TRBJ2-3	9	AITAGDTQY
TRBV29-1	NA	TRBJ1-2	11	SVEDQGNYGYT
TRBV28	NA	TRBJ1-2	13	ASKGRGSTPYGYT
TRBV4-2	few	TRBJ2-7	18	ASSQEGTGTSGRRAYEQY
TRBV18	NA	TRBJ1-5	13	ASSPIQGAHQPQH
TRBV19	NA	TRBJ2-1	13	ASSTSPAIYNEQF
TRBV19	NA	TRBJ1-2	12	ASSSSGTAYGYT
TRBV9	NA	TRBJ1-2	11	ASSVAGGPGYT
TRBV7-9	NA	TRBJ1-1	11	ASSFTGNTEAF
TRBV3-1/TRBV3-2	NA	TRBJ1-2	11	ASSQDRLYGYT
TRBV12-3/TRBV12-4	NA	TRBJ2-2	11	ASSYGRAGELF
TRBV5-4	NA	TRBJ2-7	12	ASSLSSIPYEQY
TRBV18	NA	TRBJ2-7	12	ASSPNRARDEQY
TRBV7-9	NA	TRBJ2-7	13	ASSPGGSKAYEQY
TRBV6-5	NA	TRBJ1-4	12	ASGRTGGNEKLF
TRBV3-1/TRBV3-2	NA	TRBJ1-2	11	ASSETGRNGYT
TRBV6-1	NA	TRBJ1-4	15	ASSDYRDRGANEKLF
TRBV5-1	NA	TRBJ2-2	13	ASSLDGGGTGELF
TRBV27	NA	TRBJ2-6	14	ASSPWGLRGANVLT
TRBV19	NA	TRBJ1-2	11	ASSTGQGRGYT
TRBV27	few	TRBJ1-6	14	ASSLYGQGAGSPLH
TRBV6-2/TRBV6-3	NA	TRBJ2-2	12	ASSPRGQGGELF
TRBV4-2	NA	TRBJ2-7	15	ASSQNPGTSSAYEQY
TRBV2	NA	TRBJ2-7	11	ASSEDRNYEQY
TRBV19	NA	TRBJ2-5	11	AVGGSGQETQY
TRBV7-2	NA	TRBJ1-1	11	ASSLRSNTEAF
TRBV7-3	NA	TRBJ1-1	12	ASSPGTGSTEAF
TRBV4-3	NA	TRBJ1-2	13	ASSQDGGSNYGYT
TRBV19	NA	TRBJ2-1	13	ATPGRLKLNNEQF
TRBV4-1	NA	TRBJ2-2	16	ASSQDGDGYRDTGELF
TRBV6-5	NA	TRBJ1-3	12	ASRIDREGNTIY
TRBV7-9	NA	TRBJ2-6	15	ASSPRSAGAGANVLT
TRBV29-1	NA	TRBJ1-1	10	SVQADSLEAF
TRBV18	NA	TRBJ2-3	10	ASSPGLYTQY
TRBV27	NA	TRBJ2-3	12	ASSPGQGTDTQY
TRBV3-1/TRBV3-2	NA	TRBJ1-2	16	ASSRTGDQRLTNYGYT
TRBV7-9	NA	TRBJ1-4	9	ATQENEKLF
TRBV27	NA	TRBJ1-2	11	ASSPTVGYGYT
TRBV6-2/TRBV6-3	NA	TRBJ1-2	13	ASSAARGVASGYT
TRBV11-2	NA	TRBJ2-1	16	ASSLPLIADSSYNEQF
TRBV19	few	TRBJ1-3	13	ASTPGQEAGNTIY
TRBV10-3	NA	TRBJ2-3	14	ATGTRQGIRTDTQY
TRBV7-9	NA	TRBJ1-1	12	ASRSGWMNTEAF
TRBV19	NA	TRBJ1-5	13	ASTWTGISNQPQH